Each of the 10 T cell receptor beta chains below was sequenced from the same sample in a study of identical twins. TCRdb redid the calling of the 5' RACE reads with MiXCR, one entry per CDR3 protein. This table has roughly 1.6 million distinct CDR3 sequences, around a third appearing once. Source material: cord blood. Source of these receptors: a newborn girl in good health.

The chain combines TRBV28 with TRBJ2-3; D remains unclear. Trimming shortened V by 5 bases and J by 4 bases, and 19 bases separated the two germline ends. CDR3 size: 16 residues. Germline-derived CDR1 and CDR2 are MDHEN and SYDVKM. The CDR3, as DNA: TGTGCCAGCAGTGACGCGAGATTTCCGCCGCCAGATACGCAGTATTTT. Encoded protein: CASSDARFPPPDTQYF.

This clonotype occurred many times. V and J are TRBV29-1 and TRBJ2-1; D is unresolved. V was pared by 7 bases and J by 6 bases, with 10 bases between. Germline V CDR1 and CDR2: SQVTM, ANQGSEA. CDR3 length equals 11 residues. CDR3 region: CSAESPNEQFF. CDR3 in DNA: TGCAGCGCCGAATCTCCCAATGAGCAGTTCTTC.

This clonotype has more than one count but fewer than ten. The chain joins TRBV24-1 to TRBJ2-1, with D maybe TRBD1 (6 bases). Germline CDR1 is KGHDR and CDR2 is SFDVKD. Trimming cost V 4 bases and J 10 bases, with 13 bases left between them. This CDR3 is built from 13 residues. The CDR3 reads CATSDGTGTEQFF. DNA of the CDR3: TGTGCCACCAGTGACGGCACCGGGACAGAGCAGTTCTTC.

In its sample, this clonotype was seen a few times. The chain is built from TRBV7-2 and TRBJ1-2; no clear D. With 0 bases removed from V and 0 bases from J, the gap between germline ends came to 8 bases. The CDR3 extends over 15 amino acids. From germline, CDR1 is SGHTA and CDR2 FQGNSA. The CDR3 DNA follows: TGTGCCAGCAGCTTAGCCTTGTCGACTAACTATGGCTACACCTTC. Amino acids: CASSLALSTNYGYTF.

This chain connects TRBV7-2 to TRBJ2-5; D is unresolved. This CDR3 is built from 13 residues. V lost 2 bases to trimming and J lost 6 bases, with 10 bases between them. The V gene's germline CDR1 is SGHTA and CDR2 FQGNSA. The CDR3 region is CASSLSDRQTQYF. DNA for the CDR3: TGTGCCAGCAGCTTAAGTGATAGGCAGACCCAGTACTTC.

This chain joins TRBV9 and TRBJ2-1, with D perhaps matching TRBD2 (6 bases). Per germline, CDR1 SGDLS and CDR2 YYNGEE. The CDR3 has 13 residues. The V gene lost 3 bases and the J gene lost 7 bases, with 11 bases spanning the gap. CDR3 amino acids: CASSETGANEQFF. For the CDR3, the DNA is TGTGCCAGCAGCGAGACGGGAGCTAATGAGCAGTTCTTC.

The rearrangement links TRBV12-3 or TRBV12-4 to TRBJ2-2; no firm D call. The CDR3 runs 15 residues. The V gene lost 3 bases and the J gene lost 2 bases, with 10 bases spanning the gap. CDR3 sequence reads: CASSFWATNTGELFF. CDR3 DNA sequence: TGTGCCAGCAGTTTTTGGGCAACTAACACCGGGGAGCTGTTTTTT.

This clonotype was detected a few times. The gene calls are TRBV28 and TRBJ2-7, with D unresolved. The length of the CDR3 is 13 residues. The V and J ends lost 3 bases and 2 bases respectively, with 8 bases between them. Per the germline V gene, CDR1 is MDHEN and CDR2 is SYDVKM. In nucleotides, the CDR3 is TGTGCCAGCAGTTTCTCCAGGCCCTACGAGCAGTACTTC. Residues: CASSFSRPYEQYF.

This clonotype was found a few times. The CDR3 sequence is CASSLEGGGGIREKLFF. DNA for the CDR3: TGTGCCAGCAGTTTAGAGGGGGGCGGGGGGATCCGAGAAAAACTGTTTTTT. This chain joins TRBV12-3 or TRBV12-4 and TRBJ1-4; D possibly corresponds to TRBD1 (6 bases). The CDR3 totals 17 residues. V was pared by 1 base and J by 8 bases, with 20 bases between.

This sequence joins TRBV28 and TRBJ1-5; the D gene is possibly TRBD1 (6 bases). This CDR3 is 16 amino acids long. V lost 5 bases and J lost 4, with 18 bases in between. CDR1 MDHEN and CDR2 SYDVKM come from the germline V gene. The CDR3 DNA reads as TGTGCCAGCAGTCCGACACAGGGCCGGCTGAATCAGCCCCAGCATTTT. This translates into CASSPTQGRLNQPQHF.